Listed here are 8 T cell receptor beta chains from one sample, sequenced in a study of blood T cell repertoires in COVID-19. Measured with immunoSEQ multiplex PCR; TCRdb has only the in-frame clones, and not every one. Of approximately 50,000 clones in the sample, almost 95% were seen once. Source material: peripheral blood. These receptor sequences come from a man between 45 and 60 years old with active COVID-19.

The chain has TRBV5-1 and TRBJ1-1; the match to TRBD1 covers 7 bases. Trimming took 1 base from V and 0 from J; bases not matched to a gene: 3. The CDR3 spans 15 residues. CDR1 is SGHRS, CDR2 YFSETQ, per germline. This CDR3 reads CASSLSGTVNTEAFF. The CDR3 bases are TGCGCCAGCAGCTTGTCCGGGACAGTGAACACTGAAGCTTTCTTT. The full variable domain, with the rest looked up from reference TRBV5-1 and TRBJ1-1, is KAGVTQTPRYLIKTRGQQVTLSCSPISGHRSVSWYQQTPGQGLQFLFEYFSETQRNKGNFPGRFSGRQFSNSRSEMNVSTLELGDSALYLCASSLSGTVNTEAFFGQGTRLTVV.

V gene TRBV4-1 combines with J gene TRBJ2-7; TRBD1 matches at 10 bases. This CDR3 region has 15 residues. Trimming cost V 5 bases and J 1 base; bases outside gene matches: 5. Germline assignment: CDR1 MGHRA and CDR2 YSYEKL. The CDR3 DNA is TGCGCCAGCAGCGTCGGGACAGGGGCATCCTACGAGCAGTACTTC. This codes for CASSVGTGASYEQYF.

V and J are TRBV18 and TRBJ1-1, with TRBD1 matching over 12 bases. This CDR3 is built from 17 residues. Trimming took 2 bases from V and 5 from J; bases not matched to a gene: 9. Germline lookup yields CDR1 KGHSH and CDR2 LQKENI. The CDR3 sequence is CASSPSAGTGGGTEAFF. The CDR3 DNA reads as TGTGCCAGCTCACCATCCGCCGGGACAGGGGGCGGGACTGAAGCTTTCTTT.

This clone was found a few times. In nucleotides, the CDR3 is TGTGCCAGCGCTATTCGTGGAGCCAACTACAATGAGCAGTTCTTC. Translating gives CASAIRGANYNEQFF. The chain combines TRBV27 with TRBJ2-1; D uncertain. Trimming removed 8 bases at V and 3 bases at J, with 17 bases between. CDR3 length equals 15 residues. Germline loops: CDR1 MNHEY, CDR2 SMNVEV (reference sequence).

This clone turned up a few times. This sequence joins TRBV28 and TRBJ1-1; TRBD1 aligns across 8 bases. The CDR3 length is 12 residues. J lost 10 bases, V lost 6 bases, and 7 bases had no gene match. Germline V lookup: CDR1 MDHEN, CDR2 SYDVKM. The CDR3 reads CASRRTGLIAFF. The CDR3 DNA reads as TGTGCCAGCAGGAGGACAGGGTTAATAGCTTTCTTT.

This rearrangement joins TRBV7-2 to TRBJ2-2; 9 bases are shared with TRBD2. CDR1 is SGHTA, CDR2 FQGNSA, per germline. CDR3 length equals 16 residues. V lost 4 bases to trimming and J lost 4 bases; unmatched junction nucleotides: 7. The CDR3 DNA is TGTGCCAGCAGCTGGGCAAGCGGGAGGCTCACCGGGGAGCTGTTTTTT. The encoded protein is CASSWASGRLTGELFF.

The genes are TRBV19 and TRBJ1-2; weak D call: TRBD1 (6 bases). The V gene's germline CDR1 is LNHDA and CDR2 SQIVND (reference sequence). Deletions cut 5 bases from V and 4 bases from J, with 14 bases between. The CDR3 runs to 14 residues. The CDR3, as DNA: TGTGCCAGTAGTGCCAGGGGCCAAGGCTATGGCTACACCTTC. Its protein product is CASSARGQGYGYTF.

The CDR3 DNA follows: TGTGCCAGCTCACCAGGAGAGAACTATGGCTACACCTTC. The encoded protein is CASSPGENYGYTF. The chain uses TRBV18 and TRBJ1-2; D remains ambiguous. The V gene's germline CDR1 is KGHSH and CDR2 LQKENI. V was pared by 2 bases and J by 2 bases, with 6 bases between. This CDR3 is built from 13 residues. Using reference TRBV18 and TRBJ1-2 for the parts outside the CDR3, the full variable domain is NAGVMQNPRHLVRRRGQEARLRCSPMKGHSHVYWYRQLPEEGLKFMVYLQKENIIDESGMPKERFSAEFPKEGPSILRIQQVVRGDSAAYFCASSPGENYGYTFGSGTRLTVV.